The entry below describes one T cell receptor (beta chain). The antigen is not known. A universal primer site came from template switching; cDNA carried unique molecular identifiers. TCRdb independently ran MiXCR on the 5' RACE reads; one entry per CDR3 protein. Among nearly 900,000 distinct CDR3 sequences listed, roughly 12% were seen once. The CDR3 has 15 amino acids. The germline V gene has CDR1 MNHNS and CDR2 SASEGT. After removal of 6 bases from V and 7 bases from J, the junction contained 9 bases not matched to a gene. The data were taken from a study of identical twins. Regarding the study as a whole: With abundant cord blood beta clonotypes, insertions were fewer; memory repertoires showed no such pattern. Partial confounding of zero-insertion analyses by invariant MAIT and iNKT cells was possible. Excess low generation probability was seen in twin-shared out-of-frame alpha sequences.

These data were likewise used in another study, on yellow fever vaccine responses in identical twins.

The chain uses TRBV6-1 and TRBJ2-7; 13 positions match TRBD2. The sample consisted of PBMCs. The TCR sequence derives from a woman under 30 in good health. For the CDR3, the DNA is TGTGCCAGCAGCCTACTAGCGGGAGGGCCGAGAGAGCAGTACTTC. Protein product: CASSLLAGGPREQYF.